This TCR beta chain stems from a study of T cells in Graves' hyperthyroidism and ophthalmopathy. Absence of ophthalmopathy progression within 18 months defined stable Graves' hyperthyroidism. Using around 10 ml of fresh peripheral blood, PBMCs were prepared. For this clonotype: Its antigen is still unknown.

Regions amplified from RNA transcripts were the TCR beta CDR3 regions. A set of HTBI primers served as the primers for a first-round RT-PCR of the TCR CDR3. One entry per CDR3 protein, called by TCRdb with MiXCR from the multiplex PCR reads. This table holds more than 500,000 distinct CDR3 sequences, around 15% found once. Study findings and constraints: Blood also showed most of the thyroid clonotypes that were expanded above 0.001. With a median lead of approximately 6 months before onset, the model predicted ophthalmopathy.

Germline CDR1 LNHDA, CDR2 SQIVND (reference sequence). V was clipped by 5 bases and J by 6 bases; unmatched bases: 9. This CDR3 spans 14 amino acids. Sequenced material: blood. The J gene is TRBJ2-7, the V gene TRBV19; 8 bases line up with TRBD2. The TCR sequence derives from a woman aged 40 to 50 with Graves' hyperthyroidism. This CDR3 is CASSPPGRGGEQYF. CDR3 in DNA: TGTGCCAGTAGTCCCCCCGGGAGGGGAGGCGAGCAGTACTTC.